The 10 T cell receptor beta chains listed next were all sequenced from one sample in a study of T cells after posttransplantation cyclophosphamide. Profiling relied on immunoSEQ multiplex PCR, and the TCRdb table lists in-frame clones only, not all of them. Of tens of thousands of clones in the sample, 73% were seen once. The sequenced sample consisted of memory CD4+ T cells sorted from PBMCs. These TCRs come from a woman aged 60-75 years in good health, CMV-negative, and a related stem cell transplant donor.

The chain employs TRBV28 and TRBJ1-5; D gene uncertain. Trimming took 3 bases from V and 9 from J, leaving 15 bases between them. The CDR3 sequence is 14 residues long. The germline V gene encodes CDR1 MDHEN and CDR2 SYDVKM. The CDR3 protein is CASSFPAMWMPQHF. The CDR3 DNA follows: TGTGCCAGCAGTTTTCCAGCGATGTGGATGCCCCAGCATTTT.

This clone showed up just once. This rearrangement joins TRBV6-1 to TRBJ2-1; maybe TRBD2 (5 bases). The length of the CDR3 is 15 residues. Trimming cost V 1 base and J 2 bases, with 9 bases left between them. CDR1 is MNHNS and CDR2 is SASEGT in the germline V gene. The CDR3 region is CASSEVSVAYNEQFF. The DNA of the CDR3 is TGTGCCAGCAGTGAAGTTAGCGTGGCCTACAATGAGCAGTTCTTC.

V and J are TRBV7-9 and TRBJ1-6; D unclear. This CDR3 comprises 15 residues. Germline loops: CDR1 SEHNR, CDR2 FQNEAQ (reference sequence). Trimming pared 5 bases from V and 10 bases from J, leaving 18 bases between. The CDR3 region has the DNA TGTGCCAGCAGCCCCGGGATGTATAGTGGCTCACCCCTCCACTTT. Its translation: CASSPGMYSGSPLHF.

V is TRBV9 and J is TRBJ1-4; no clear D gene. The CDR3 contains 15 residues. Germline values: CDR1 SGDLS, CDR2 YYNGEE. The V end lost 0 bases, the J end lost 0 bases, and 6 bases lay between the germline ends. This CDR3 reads CASSVGSATNEKLFF. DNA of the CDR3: TGTGCCAGCAGCGTAGGGAGTGCAACTAATGAAAAACTGTTTTTT.

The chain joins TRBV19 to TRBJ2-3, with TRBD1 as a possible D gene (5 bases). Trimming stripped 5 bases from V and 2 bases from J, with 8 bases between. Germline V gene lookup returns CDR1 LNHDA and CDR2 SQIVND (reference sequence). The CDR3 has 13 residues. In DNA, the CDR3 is TGTGCCAGTAGTCGCAGGGCCACAGATACGCAGTATTTT. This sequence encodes CASSRRATDTQYF.

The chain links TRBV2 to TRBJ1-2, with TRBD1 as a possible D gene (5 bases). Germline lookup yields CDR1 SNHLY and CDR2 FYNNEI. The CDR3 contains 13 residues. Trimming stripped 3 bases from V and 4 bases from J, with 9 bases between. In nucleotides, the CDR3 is TGTGCCAGCAGTGAGCAGGGCCTCTATGGCTACACCTTC. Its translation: CASSEQGLYGYTF.

The CDR3 nucleotides read TGTGCCAGCAGGGGACAGGGGCAGATGAACACTGAAGCTTTCTTT. Translating gives CASRGQGQMNTEAFF. The rearrangement joins TRBV6-5 to TRBJ1-1; 10 bases map to TRBD1. CDR1 and CDR2 from the germline V gene are MNHEY and SVGAGI. Trimming cost V 6 bases and J 0 bases; bases outside gene matches: 4. The length of the CDR3 is 15 residues.

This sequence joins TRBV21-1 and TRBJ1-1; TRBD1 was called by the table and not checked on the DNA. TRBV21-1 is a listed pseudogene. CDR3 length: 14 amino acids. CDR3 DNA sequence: TGTGCCAGCAGCCCTTACACAGGTAACACTGAAGCTTTCTTT. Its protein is CASSPYTGNTEAFF.

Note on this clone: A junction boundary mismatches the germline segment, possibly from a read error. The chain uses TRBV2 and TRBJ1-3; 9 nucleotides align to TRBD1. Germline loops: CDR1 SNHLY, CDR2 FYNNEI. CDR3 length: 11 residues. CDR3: CASTPRDRVHF. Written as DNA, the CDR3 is TGTGCCAGCACCCCAAGGGACAGGGTACATTTT.

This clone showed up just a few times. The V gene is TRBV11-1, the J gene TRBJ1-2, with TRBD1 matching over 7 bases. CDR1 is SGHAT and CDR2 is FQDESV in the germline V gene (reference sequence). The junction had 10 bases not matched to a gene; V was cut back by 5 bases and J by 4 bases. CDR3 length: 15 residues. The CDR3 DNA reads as TGTGCCAGCAGCCCCACAGGGGATCCTGGCTATGGCTACACCTTC. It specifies CASSPTGDPGYGYTF.